The subject of this entry is one T cell receptor beta chain. Its antigen is unknown. Time point defined: persistent/refractory GD, antithyroid drugs over 5 years with positive TRAb. The TCR library was made from RNA that had been extracted from PBMCs in TRIzol. Graves' disease was diagnosed by American Thyroid Association guidelines. Blood from the periphery, approximately 10 milliliters in all, was drawn into EDTA tubes. This sample was taken from a study of regulatory T cells in long-lasting Graves disease. The CDR3 contains 11 residues. Germline V gene sequence: CDR1 DFQATT, CDR2 SNEGSKA (reference sequence). Assembly of TCR beta libraries relied on iRepertoire HTBI primers together with Arm-PCR of CDR3 regions. TCRdb independently ran MiXCR on the multiplex PCR reads; one entry per CDR3 protein. The sample has a few hundred thousand distinct CDR3 sequences; 23% are singletons. Study results and limitations: New patients shared more than 950 public clonotypes, and persistent patients shared more, with 2,500 to 3,000. It was in persistent disease that TRBV28, TRBJ1-2 and TRBJ2-5 were favored.

Here the sequenced sample was peripheral blood mononuclear cells (PBMCs), taken when the disease was refractory, from a patient treated with antithyroid drugs. This clonotype was obtained from a female donor with Graves disease. The chain employs TRBV20-1 and TRBJ2-7, with D unclear. The assigned J gene may be wrong: the sequence end matches TRBJ2-1 better. This chain's CDR3 is CSASPPDRQFF. The CDR3 bases are TGCAGTGCTAGCCCCCCGGATAGGCAGTTCTTC.